One sample yielded the 5 T cell receptor beta chains listed below, sequenced in a study of blood T cell repertoires in COVID-19. Only in-frame clones appear in the TCRdb table, and some are missing; sequencing was by immunoSEQ multiplex PCR. This sample has 310,000 or so clones; around four fifths occur once, and the top ten carry 0.95% to 1.5%. The sample taken for sequencing was peripheral blood. The receptors come from a woman in her 50s with acute or convalescent COVID-19.

The rearrangement joins TRBV6-1 to TRBJ1-4, with 11 bases identical to TRBD1. The CDR3 consists of 16 residues. The V gene's germline CDR1 is MNHNS and CDR2 SASEGT. V trimming: 4 bases; J trimming: 2 bases; junction bases outside the gene matches: 3. The CDR3 nucleotides are TGTGCCAGCAGTGTGGGACAGGGGGTGACTAATGAAAAACTGTTTTTT. Residues: CASSVGQGVTNEKLFF.

The chain links TRBV10-3 to TRBJ2-5; TRBD2 matches at 13 bases. CDR3 length equals 15 residues. The junction had 3 bases not matched to a gene; V was cut back by 4 bases and J by 4 bases. Germline CDR1 and CDR2: ENHRY and SYGVKD. The DNA of the CDR3 is TGTGCCATCAGTGGACTAGCGGGAGGAGGAGAGACCCAGTACTTC. It specifies CAISGLAGGGETQYF.

The chain uses TRBV14 and TRBJ2-7, with 7 nucleotides matching TRBD2. Germline CDR1 and CDR2: SGHDN and FVKESK. V shed 4 bases, J shed 4 bases, and the junction held 4 bases outside the gene matches. The CDR3 runs to 13 residues. The CDR3 sequence is CASSPLGGYEQYV. Here the CDR3 DNA reads TGTGCCAGCAGCCCATTGGGGGGGTACGAGCAGTACGTC.

The sample holds one count of this clone. The J gene is TRBJ2-7, the V gene TRBV19, with 10 bases that match TRBD2. Trimming cost V 3 bases and J 7 bases; bases outside gene matches: 9. In germline, CDR1 is LNHDA, CDR2 SQIVND (reference sequence). The CDR3 runs 15 residues. The CDR3 loop reads CASSISLAGVGEQYF. CDR3 in DNA: TGTGCCAGTAGTATTTCTCTAGCGGGAGTGGGTGAGCAGTACTTC.

Concerning this clone itself: Other DNA sequences in this specimen translate into the identical CDR3. This chain joins TRBV15 and TRBJ1-1; D gene unclear. V dropped 0 bases and J dropped 2 bases, with 4 bases sitting between them. Germline CDR1 and CDR2: LNHNV and YYDKDF (reference sequence). The length of the CDR3 is 13 residues. CDR3 residues: CATSRDRNTEAFF. In nucleotides, the CDR3 is TGTGCCACCAGCAGAGATAGAAACACTGAAGCTTTCTTT.